This T cell receptor (beta chain) was found in a study of cytomegalovirus exposure and HLA in healthy donors. Study observations and caveats: Near-uniform donor sequencing depth was presumed by presence/absence analyses.

Germline CDR1 is SNHLY and CDR2 is FYNNEI. CDR3 size: 13 residues. The V end was cut by 6 bases, the J end by 2 bases, with 11 bases between. Worth noting for this clone: Its matching antigen is unknown.

60 Vbeta and 13 Jbeta primers were used in PCR. Authors' data handling: The authors later counted roughly 79 million unique TCR beta chains, some 10 million of them shared. Repertoires were generated with immunoSEQ multiplex PCR, while TCRdb's copy carries only in-frame clones and drops some. Clonal size and the V and J genes are those of that table, whereas D and trimming came from the DNA. The sample totals tens of thousands of clones. The V and J genes are TRBV2 and TRBJ2-7; D unclear. The sample taken for sequencing was PBMCs. This receptor was identified in a woman aged 25 to 45 in good health and CMV-seropositive. Here the CDR3 DNA reads TGTGCCAGCAGCGTCGACACCACCTACGAGCAGTACTTC. It specifies CASSVDTTYEQYF.